This T cell receptor (beta chain) was recovered during a study of T-cell memory formation after mild COVID-19. In the study overall: For the most part, TCR clusters were specific to one donor.

Researchers used 5'RACE with constant-segment primers to make TCR alpha and TCR beta cDNA libraries that carry sample barcodes and UMIs. TCRdb reprocessed the 5' RACE reads with MiXCR, giving one entry per CDR3 protein. The sample lists around 420,000 distinct CDR3 sequences, 20% to 25% occurring once. Trimming took 6 bases from V and 3 from J, leaving 12 bases between them. Germline CDR1 and CDR2: MNHNY and SVGAGI (reference sequence). The CDR3 sequence is 13 residues long. Points on this clonotype: Its antigen is not known.

Notes on the study in general: Prior to infection, memory already included some responding clones, suggesting cross-reactive memory joined.

Material: PBMCs or a T cell subset sorted from them (not recorded which). The sequence was obtained from an adult woman who had mild COVID-19 (a few samples of this study predate the infection). Cell type and time point are not known. The chain combines TRBV6-6 with TRBJ2-7; either TRBD1 or TRBD2 may fit D (5 bases each). CDR3 in DNA: TGTGCCAGCAGCTCTCGAGGGGTCTACGAGCAGTACTTC. Protein product: CASSSRGVYEQYF.